This T cell receptor beta chain was documented in a study of T cell clonality in common variable immunodeficiency. Study observations and caveats: Fewer deletions and N-nucleotide insertions were reportedly seen in common variable immunodeficiency TCR beta sequences. TCRbeta clonality was increased in CVID versus healthy controls. Fewer TCRbeta clones were shared among CVID subjects than controls.

Donors gave roughly 4.5 to 8 ml heparinized peripheral whole blood. The table lists this clone with many counts. Its antigen is currently unknown. The sequence runs out 3 residues before the end of the CDR3; the remainder is reconstructed from the germline J gene. Here immunoSEQ multiplex PCR was the method, and the copy in TCRdb shows in-frame clones only, minus some. The sample gives 75,000 to 85,000 clones, none seen only once, and the top ten clones hold 0.8%. V shed 5 bases, J shed 0 bases, and the junction held 7 bases outside the gene matches. Germline V lookup: CDR1 SGHTA, CDR2 FQGTGA. The CDR3 length is 16 residues.

The sequenced material came from peripheral blood mononuclear cells. The chain carries TRBV7-3 and TRBJ1-3; TRBD1 matches 7 bases. The source is a person aged 18 to 75 in good health. CDR3 DNA (partial): TGTGCCAGCAGCCCCTCAGGGGGTTCCTCTGGAAACACC. Protein product: CASSPSGGSSGNT. The entire CDR3 sequence reads CASSPSGGSSGNTIYF.